This T cell receptor (beta chain) derives from a study of sequential checkpoint blockade in melanoma. Libraries were prepared by immunoSEQ multiplex PCR; TCRdb keeps only in-frame clonotypes and omits some of them. The sample consists of 17,000 or so clones, roughly 71% of them appearing once. Germline V gene lookup returns CDR1 LNHDA and CDR2 SQIVND (reference sequence). CDR3 length: 14 amino acids. J lost 4 bases, V lost 5 bases, and 7 bases had no gene match. The treatment denotes: randomized to nivolumab then ipilimumab (arm A) or the reverse (arm B). Sorted cells were live CD3+CD8+, lacking CD19 and CD56, from PBMCs. For this clone: Other nucleotide sequences from this sample produce the same CDR3.

This TCR derives from a human donor with melanoma. V and J are TRBV19 and TRBJ2-7, with 8 bases identical to TRBD1. Sample: CD8+ T cells sorted from blood (inferred from file names), taken from a patient given nivolumab and ipilimumab in sequence. The CDR3 DNA sequence: TGTGCCAGTAGTCCGGGACAGGAGTTTTACGAGCAGTACTTC. Its translation: CASSPGQEFYEQYF. Filled out from reference TRBV19 and TRBJ2-7, the complete variable domain reads DGGITQSPKYLFRKEGQNVTLSCEQNLNHDAMYWYRQDPGQGLRLIYYSQIVNDFQKGDIAEGYSVSREKKESFPLTVTSAQKNPTAFYLCASSPGQEFYEQYFGPGTRLTVT.